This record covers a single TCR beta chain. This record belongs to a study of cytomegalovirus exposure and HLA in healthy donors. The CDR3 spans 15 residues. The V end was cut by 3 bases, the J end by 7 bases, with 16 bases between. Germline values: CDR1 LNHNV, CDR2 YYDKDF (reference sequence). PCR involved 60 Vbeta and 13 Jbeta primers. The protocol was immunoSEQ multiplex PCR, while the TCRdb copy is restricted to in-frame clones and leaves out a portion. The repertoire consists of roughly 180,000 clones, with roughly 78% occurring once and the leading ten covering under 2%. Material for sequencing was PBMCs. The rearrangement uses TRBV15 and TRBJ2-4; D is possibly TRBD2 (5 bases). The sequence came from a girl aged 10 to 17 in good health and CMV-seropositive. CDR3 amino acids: CATSSPGLAENIQYF. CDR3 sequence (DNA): TGTGCCACCAGCAGCCCCGGGCTAGCCGAGAACATTCAGTACTTC.